Presented here are 21 T cell receptor beta chains from one specimen sequenced in a study of blood T cell repertoires in COVID-19. The table came from immunoSEQ multiplex PCR; TCRdb's copy has only in-frame clones and leaves some out. The sample lists some 100,000 clones; around 90% were seen once. Sequencing was carried out using peripheral blood. The receptors here all came from a man in his sixties or seventies with acute or convalescent COVID-19.

The V call is TRBV7-8, the J call TRBJ2-7; 8 nucleotides match TRBD2. The germline V gene encodes CDR1 SGHVS and CDR2 FQNEAQ. J lost 3 bases, V lost 4 bases, and 8 bases had no gene match. The CDR3 totals 15 residues. The CDR3 DNA follows: TGTGCCAGCAGCTATTTCGGGGGGGCCAACTACGAGCAGTACTTC. Its translation is CASSYFGGANYEQYF.

The chain joins TRBV30 to TRBJ1-5, with 7 bases that match TRBD1. Trimming at V came to 6 bases and at J to 0 bases, leaving 8 bases not matched to a gene. Germline-derived CDR1 and CDR2 are GTSNPN and SVGIG (reference sequence). This CDR3 contains 15 residues. For the CDR3, the DNA is TGTGCCTGCAGACGACAGGGCCATAGCAATCAGCCCCAGCATTTT. This codes for CACRRQGHSNQPQHF.

The rearrangement joins TRBV5-4 to TRBJ2-4; possibly TRBD1 for D (5 bases). Trimming took off 4 bases at V and 5 bases at J, with 13 bases between the two ends. The CDR3 loop spans 14 amino acids. Germline lookup yields CDR1 SGHNT and CDR2 YYREEE (reference sequence). The CDR3 bases are TGTGCCAGCAGCCTGCAGGGTGGCGAAAACATTCAGTACTTC. Residues: CASSLQGGENIQYF.

There are a few counts of this clone. J is TRBJ2-3 and V is TRBV28; 9 nucleotides align to TRBD2. V lost 2 bases to trimming and J lost 1 base; unmatched junction nucleotides: 19. CDR1 is MDHEN, CDR2 SYDVKM, per germline. The CDR3 has 21 residues. The CDR3 nucleotides read TGTGCCAGCAGTTTAGGCCTTTTCGCGATAGCGGGAGATCGAGGCACAGATACGCAGTATTTT. Protein sequence: CASSLGLFAIAGDRGTDTQYF.

The gene calls are TRBV24-1 and TRBJ1-3, with D possibly TRBD1 on 5 matching bases. The CDR3 is 14 residues long. V shed 4 bases and J shed 4 bases, with 10 bases lying between them. Germline CDR1 reads KGHDR; CDR2 reads SFDVKD. CDR3 amino acids: CATSDSGGGNTIYF. In DNA form, the CDR3 reads TGTGCCACCAGTGACTCCGGGGGGGGAAACACCATATATTTT.

The chain links TRBV5-5 to TRBJ1-5; D unclear. The CDR3 contains 13 residues. Germline CDR1 and CDR2: SGHKS and YYEKEE (reference sequence). V was cut by 4 bases and J by 7 bases, with 12 bases left in between. CDR3 protein: CASSPGGSQPQHF. DNA of the CDR3: TGTGCCAGCAGCCCTGGAGGGTCCCAGCCCCAGCATTTT.

This rearrangement joins TRBV11-2 to TRBJ2-7; the D gene is possibly TRBD1 (5 bases). CDR3 size: 15 residues. Germline values: CDR1 SGHAT, CDR2 FQNNGV. Trimming shortened V by 1 base and J by 2 bases, and 12 bases separated the two germline ends. The CDR3, as DNA: TGTGCCAGCAGCTTAGCCCAGGGAAGGCCCTACGAGCAGTACTTC. It specifies CASSLAQGRPYEQYF.

The table lists this clone with a few counts. The chain recombines TRBV6-6 with TRBJ2-7; 7 nucleotides line up with TRBD1. CDR1 and CDR2 (germline): MNHNY, SVGAGI (reference sequence). CDR3 length: 15 amino acids. V was pared by 10 bases and J by 3 bases, with 15 bases of the junction left unmatched. The CDR3 region is CATSNPETGRYEQYF. The CDR3 coding sequence is TGTGCCACCTCGAACCCGGAGACAGGGCGCTACGAGCAGTACTTC.

The chain recombines TRBV5-1 with TRBJ1-4, with 9 bases that match TRBD1. Trimming took 1 base from V and 6 from J; bases not matched to a gene: 4. This CDR3 is 15 amino acids long. Germline V CDR1 and CDR2: SGHRS, YFSETQ. The CDR3 protein is CASSLPQGADEKLFF. In DNA, the CDR3 is TGCGCCAGCAGCTTGCCACAGGGGGCCGATGAAAAACTGTTTTTT.

This chain joins TRBV11-2 and TRBJ2-3; maybe TRBD2 (6 bases). Trimming stripped 5 bases from V and 7 bases from J, with 19 bases between. From germline, CDR1 is SGHAT and CDR2 FQNNGV. This CDR3 has 15 residues. For the CDR3, the DNA is TGTGCCAGCAGCCCCAGCGGGCTAGCCCATCATACGCAGTATTTT. Encoded protein: CASSPSGLAHHTQYF.

J is TRBJ2-3 and V is TRBV24-1; 13 nucleotides agree with TRBD2. V trimming: 3 bases; J trimming: 5 bases; junction bases outside the gene matches: 1. Germline V CDR1 and CDR2: KGHDR, SFDVKD. The CDR3 has 15 amino acids. The chain's CDR3 is CATSDTSGGEDTQYF. CDR3 DNA sequence: TGTGCCACCAGTGATACTAGCGGGGGGGAAGATACGCAGTATTTT.

The rearrangement joins TRBV7-9 to TRBJ2-2; D perhaps matches TRBD1 (7 bases). Trimming removed 3 bases at V and 1 base at J, with 12 bases between. The CDR3 loop spans 16 amino acids. The germline CDR1 and CDR2 sequences are SEHNR and FQNEAQ (reference sequence). This CDR3 is CASSFPGGMNTGELFF. The CDR3 DNA reads as TGTGCCAGCAGCTTCCCAGGGGGGATGAACACCGGGGAGCTGTTTTTT.

The chain joins TRBV6-5 to TRBJ1-1, with no clear D. The germline V gene encodes CDR1 MNHEY and CDR2 SVGAGI. Trimming removed 0 bases from V and 7 bases from J, with 9 bases in between. CDR3 length: 13 amino acids. The CDR3 spells CASSYSQTREAFF. The CDR3, as DNA: TGTGCCAGCAGTTACTCTCAAACTCGTGAAGCTTTCTTT.

The chain employs TRBV12-3 or TRBV12-4 and TRBJ1-2, with unresolved D. This CDR3 contains 13 residues. Between the trimmed V and J ends, which lost 4 bases and 4 bases, there was a span of 10 bases. The chain's CDR3 is CASSSGRIYGYTF. CDR3 DNA sequence: TGTGCCAGCAGTTCGGGAAGAATCTATGGCTACACCTTC.

The chain joins TRBV28 to TRBJ2-7; 7 positions match TRBD1. The CDR3 totals 15 residues. V was clipped by 6 bases and J by 3 bases; unmatched bases: 11. The V gene's germline CDR1 is MDHEN and CDR2 SYDVKM. This CDR3 is CASSSGQASLYEQYF. CDR3 DNA sequence: TGTGCCAGCAGCTCCGGACAGGCATCTCTCTACGAGCAGTACTTC.

The CDR3 region has the DNA TGCGCCAGCAGCCAAGGCGTAGGGGAAGGACAGCCCCAGCATTTT. Residues: CASSQGVGEGQPQHF. The rearrangement joins TRBV4-1 to TRBJ1-5; D is perhaps TRBD1 (5 bases). Germline V lookup: CDR1 MGHRA, CDR2 YSYEKL. The CDR3 is 15 amino acids. V was trimmed by 1 base and J by 7 bases, leaving 14 bases between them.

In its sample, this clone was seen once. The rearrangement uses TRBV5-1 and TRBJ1-2; 10 bases match TRBD1. The CDR3 covers 15 residues. Trimming took 4 bases from V and 1 from J; bases not matched to a gene: 4. CDR1 is SGHRS and CDR2 is YFSETQ in the germline V gene. CDR3 residues: CASSRGQGFNYGYTF. In DNA form, the CDR3 reads TGCGCCAGCAGCCGGGGACAGGGGTTTAACTATGGCTACACCTTC.

This CDR3 is CAISRQGPNTEAFF. As DNA, the CDR3 is TGTGCCATCAGTAGACAGGGTCCGAACACTGAAGCTTTCTTT. The chain carries TRBV10-3 and TRBJ1-1; TRBD1 aligns across 7 bases. Trimming removed 5 bases from V and 1 base from J; junction bases left unmatched: 4. CDR1 and CDR2 (germline): ENHRY, SYGVKD. The CDR3 has 14 residues.

V and J are TRBV11-2 and TRBJ2-2, with D maybe TRBD1 (6 bases). V lost 8 bases and J lost 3, with 7 bases in between. From germline, CDR1 is SGHAT and CDR2 FQNNGV. The CDR3 covers 12 residues. The CDR3 DNA follows: TGTGCCAGCTCAGGGGACACCGGGGAGCTGTTTTTT. Amino acid sequence: CASSGDTGELFF.

This clone was seen just once. The chain combines TRBV4-1 with TRBJ2-2, with D perhaps TRBD2 (5 bases). The CDR3 runs to 14 residues. V shed 2 bases and J shed 4 bases, with 8 bases lying between them. Per the germline V gene, CDR1 is MGHRA and CDR2 is YSYEKL. CDR3 residues: CASSQMGATGELFF. For the CDR3, the DNA is TGCGCCAGCAGCCAAATGGGAGCCACCGGGGAGCTGTTTTTT.

This clone was recorded a few times. V and J are TRBV5-1 and TRBJ2-7; no clear D gene. This CDR3 spans 13 amino acids. The V end was cut by 0 bases, the J end by 0 bases, with 4 bases between. The germline CDR1 and CDR2 sequences are SGHRS and YFSETQ. Written as DNA, the CDR3 is TGCGCCAGCAGCTTGGACAACTCCTACGAGCAGTACTTC. Translation gives CASSLDNSYEQYF.